This T cell receptor beta chain was sequenced for a study of T cells in tumors after PD-1 blockade. Study information: Daily vismodegib 150 mg continued in a subset of anti-PD-1-treated patients.

The V end was cut by 4 bases, the J end by 4 bases, with 20 bases between. The CDR3 has 16 residues. CDR1 and CDR2 from the germline V gene are SGHKS and YYEKEE (reference sequence). Method: immunoSEQ multiplex PCR; TCRdb's copy keeps in-frame clones and lacks some. The sample shows 60,000 or so clones, roughly 75% of them seen only once. Material: PBMCs, obtained before anti-PD-1 treatment. This sequence was found in a human donor with basal cell carcinoma. The chain links TRBV5-5 to TRBJ1-1; weak D call: TRBD1 (6 bases). The DNA of the CDR3 is TGTGCCAGCAGCCCAAACGTCGGGGGGCGCGCCACTGAAGCTTTCTTT. Protein: CASSPNVGGRATEAFF.